This T cell receptor beta chain was identified during a study of cytomegalovirus exposure and HLA in healthy donors (dated by TCRdb to about 2017). Looking at the study overall: A later analysis indicated that the 120 validation repertoires were generated on the platform also employed for the 666 repertoires of the first cohort. The study aimed to test whether cataloging public T cell receptors could reveal signatures of past pathogen exposure. Besides the first cohort of approximately 710 subjects, a separate validation cohort made up of some 110 different subjects was used. To predict cytomegalovirus infection status, the study brought together high-throughput TCR immunosequencing, statistical association of individual TCRs with disease status, and machine learning. Broader findings and caveats from the paper: The classifier was reported to diagnose cytomegalovirus status with high specificity and sensitivity in both the original cohort and the validation cohort. Of the cluster scores, approximately 95% were above 0 in a later analysis, which found that TCRs clustered in the first cohort also tended to co-occur in the 110 or so validation repertoires. In the study, 150 to 200 TCR beta chains were listed as associated with cytomegalovirus. All 120 or so repertoires were used to score co-occurrence in the validation cohort in a later analysis, because that analysis had no HLA typing for the cohort. In vitro tests confirmed that three of the cytomegalovirus-associated TCR beta chains recognize cytomegalovirus antigens. It was suggested by the authors that the approach could potentially be generalized to other disease states and immunological phenotypes. Most TCR sequences were seen in very few donors, while some public TCRs were found in many individuals.

The donors belonged to the validation cohort of 120 subjects, which was separate from the roughly 700-subject first cohort. Libraries were constructed by the immunoSEQ multiplex PCR assay. The study's own analysis went as follows. A statistical classification framework was developed to diagnose cytomegalovirus status using the catalog of TCR beta chain sequences. The source is immuneACCESS, and TCRdb retained only in-frame sequences with V and J called. Part of the clones is not carried over; for the studies checked, unresolved V genes explain less than half of this, and the remainder is unexplained. Clonal size and the V and J genes are those of that table, whereas D and trimming came from the DNA. For this sample there are about 330,000 clones; roughly 87% appear just once. Roughly 1.2% of the sample lies in the top ten. Remarks on this clone: There is no known antigen for this receptor. No clone much larger than this one lies a single base away; base qualities are absent.

As encoded in the germline V gene, CDR1 is MDHEN while CDR2 is SYDVKM. The junction carries 16 bases between V and J, which are trimmed by 8 bases and 10 bases respectively. Inclusive of the bounding cysteine and phenylalanine, the CDR3 is 12 residues long. The sequence is cut down to CDR3 DNA, 36 bases in frame from base 1. The receptor's source is a woman in her 30s in good health and CMV-seropositive. Rearrangement joined TRBV28 to TRBJ2-3, with a tentative D gene TRBD1 over 6 matching bases. The source material was PBMCs. Here the CDR3 is given as CASYITGNPQYF. At the DNA level, the sequence is TGTGCCAGCTACATAACAGGGAACCCGCAGTATTTT. With the portions outside the CDR3 filled from the reference TRBV28 and TRBJ2-3 genes, the complete variable region becomes DVKVTQSSRYLVKRTGEKVFLECVQDMDHENMFWYRQDPGLGLRLIYFSYDVKMKEKGDIPEGYSVSREKKERFSLILESASTNQTSMYLCASYITGNPQYFGPGTRLTVL.